This T cell receptor beta chain appears in the sequencing data of a study of cytomegalovirus exposure and HLA in healthy donors (dated by TCRdb to about 2017). About the full investigation: According to a later analysis, the roughly 130 validation repertoires were produced on the same platform as the roughly 600 repertoires of the first cohort. The aim of the study was to test whether cataloging public T cell receptors could identify signatures of past pathogen exposure. A separate validation cohort of over a hundred different subjects was used in addition to the 666-subject first cohort. To predict cytomegalovirus infection status, the study combined high-throughput TCR immunosequencing, statistical association of individual TCRs with disease status, and machine learning.

Library construction relied on the immunoSEQ multiplex PCR assay. The authors' pipeline ran thus. A statistical classification framework was developed to diagnose cytomegalovirus status using the catalog of TCR beta chain sequences. In TCRdb, the immuneACCESS table is reduced to in-frame sequences with V and J assigned. These tables do not hold every clone; where another copy was compared, an unresolved V gene accounts for under half, and the others remain unexplained. That table is the source of V, J and clone size, and D and trimming were worked out from the DNA. In this sample the table shows 200,000 to 250,000 clones, less than 85% of which occur a single time. The ten top clones hold 5.5% to 7% of the sample. Study-level results and caveats: A later analysis lacked HLA typing for the validation cohort, so it scored co-occurrence in that cohort across all 110 or so repertoires. Of the cluster scores, 90% to 95% were above 0 in a later analysis, which found that TCRs clustered in the first cohort also tended to co-occur in the 95 to 150 validation repertoires. Cytomegalovirus status was reported to be diagnosed by the classifier with high specificity and sensitivity in both the original and validation cohorts. It was suggested by the authors that the approach could potentially be generalized to other disease states and immunological phenotypes. Most TCR sequences were seen in very few donors, while some public TCRs were found in many individuals. The study listed 150 to 200 TCR beta chains as associated with cytomegalovirus. In vitro tests confirmed that a few of the cytomegalovirus-associated TCR beta chains recognize cytomegalovirus antigens.

Remarks on this clone: The antigen it recognizes is unknown. The input lacks base qualities; no much larger clone sits a single base away.

Relative to germline, V is 0 bases shorter and J is 8 bases shorter, with 29 bases between their ends. From cysteine to phenylalanine, the CDR3 is 19 amino acids long. The read is trimmed to its CDR3 DNA, 57 bases read in frame from base 1. The germline V gene (reference sequence) supplies CDR1 GTSNPN and CDR2 SVGIG. The donors belonged to the validation cohort of over a hundred subjects, which was separate from the roughly 670-subject first cohort. This clonotype originated in a young woman in good health and CMV-seronegative. The chain is encoded by TRBV30 joined to TRBJ1-3; TRBD1 is a possible D gene, resting on 5 matching bases. Material for sequencing was PBMCs. The CDR3 region: CAWSVGYRGAGNRGDTIYF. The DNA is TGTGCCTGGAGTGTAGGTTACCGGGGAGCCGGGAACCGAGGGGACACCATATATTTT.